The 30 T cell receptor beta chains reported below all come from one sample, sequenced in a study of long-term antiretroviral therapy in people with HIV. It was version v3.0 of the immunoSEQ assay that was run at survey level. Profiling relied on immunoSEQ multiplex PCR, and the TCRdb table lists in-frame clones only, not all of them. The table lists 20,000 to 25,000 clones, roughly 85% of them singletons, with 5.6% in the top ten. Sequencing was performed on unsorted PBMCs, taken 0.2 years after starting antiretroviral therapy. Receptors originate from a woman aged 25-40 years with HIV.

This sequence joins TRBV13 and TRBJ2-1; 10 bases fit TRBD1. The length of the CDR3 is 14 residues. Germline trimming cut 4 bases from V and 9 bases from J; bases unmatched to any gene: 6. CDR1 is PRHDT, CDR2 FYEKMQ, per germline (reference sequence). CDR3 in amino acids: CASSWDRGTGEQFF. The CDR3 DNA sequence: TGTGCCAGCAGCTGGGACAGGGGCACGGGTGAGCAGTTCTTC.

The chain joins TRBV5-1 to TRBJ1-6; perhaps TRBD1 as D (5 bases). Germline CDR1 reads SGHRS; CDR2 reads YFSETQ. This CDR3 contains 15 residues. Trimming took 5 bases from V and 9 from J, leaving 18 bases between them. The CDR3 DNA follows: TGCGCCAGCAGGGATAATTACAGGTCTGGTTCACCCCTCCACTTT. Residues: CASRDNYRSGSPLHF. The full variable domain, its missing parts supplied by reference TRBV5-1 and TRBJ1-6, is KAGVTQTPRYLIKTRGQQVTLSCSPISGHRSVSWYQQTPGQGLQFLFEYFSETQRNKGNFPGRFSGRQFSNSRSEMNVSTLELGDSALYLCASRDNYRSGSPLHFGNGTRLTVT.

V and J are TRBV5-1 and TRBJ1-1, with D possibly matching TRBD1 (6 bases). Germline assignment: CDR1 SGHRS and CDR2 YFSETQ. With 2 bases removed from V and 4 bases from J, the gap between germline ends came to 12 bases. The CDR3 has 14 residues. The CDR3 here is CASSFYGTSTEAFF. CDR3 nucleotides: TGCGCCAGCAGCTTTTACGGGACATCCACTGAAGCTTTCTTT. The variable domain in full, with the rest retrieved from reference TRBV5-1 and TRBJ1-1, is KAGVTQTPRYLIKTRGQQVTLSCSPISGHRSVSWYQQTPGQGLQFLFEYFSETQRNKGNFPGRFSGRQFSNSRSEMNVSTLELGDSALYLCASSFYGTSTEAFFGQGTRLTVV.

V gene TRBV11-3 combines with J gene TRBJ2-3; D gene ambiguous. The germline CDR1 and CDR2 sequences are SGHNT and YENEEA. This CDR3 comprises 15 residues. Trimming left V 1 base short and J 5 bases short, with 13 bases between. The CDR3 sequence: CASSLGGSFGDTQYF. DNA of the CDR3: TGTGCCAGCAGCTTAGGGGGTAGCTTCGGAGATACGCAGTATTTT.

The gene calls are TRBV4-1 and TRBJ1-2; 9 bases agree with TRBD1. V dropped 0 bases and J dropped 6; count of bases not matched to a gene: 8. Looked up from germline, CDR1 is MGHRA and CDR2 is YSYEKL. This CDR3 spans 16 amino acids. In DNA form, the CDR3 reads TGCGCCAGCAGCCAAGAAATCTTCGGGACAGGGAATGGCTACACCTTC. Translating gives CASSQEIFGTGNGYTF.

This chain joins TRBV4-2 and TRBJ1-6, with 7 bases identical to TRBD1. Germline V CDR1 and CDR2: LGHNA, YNFKEQ. The ends lost 4 bases at V and 5 bases at J; junction bases unmatched: 5. The CDR3 sequence is 15 residues long. Here the CDR3 reads CASSLTGTDNSPLHF. CDR3 nucleotides: TGTGCCAGCAGCCTGACCGGGACAGATAATTCACCCCTCCACTTT.

This rearrangement joins TRBV29-1 to TRBJ1-3; D uncertain. V was shortened by 2 bases and J by 3 bases, with 11 bases between the two germline ends. This CDR3 has 14 amino acids. Germline assignment: CDR1 SQVTM and CDR2 ANQGSEA. The CDR3 DNA is TGCAGCGTTGAAAGGCCAAACCTTGGAAACACCATATATTTT. This codes for CSVERPNLGNTIYF.

This clone was counted once. The chain joins TRBV15 to TRBJ2-7; D may be TRBD1 (6 bases). This CDR3 region has 13 residues. Looked up from germline, CDR1 is LNHNV and CDR2 is YYDKDF (reference sequence). The V end lost 6 bases, the J end lost 1 base, and 10 bases lay between the germline ends. The CDR3 nucleotides are TGTGCCACCAGAACGACAGGTTCCTACGAGCAGTACGTC. Translating gives CATRTTGSYEQYV.

This rearrangement joins TRBV5-1 to TRBJ2-1, with D hard to call. Trimming cost V 0 bases and J 15 bases, with 16 bases left between them. Germline CDR1 reads SGHRS; CDR2 reads YFSETQ. The CDR3 has 13 residues. The CDR3 DNA is TGCGCCAGCAGCTTGGCCGAAGGCCGAAGCTCGTTCTTC. Amino acid sequence: CASSLAEGRSSFF.

The DNA for the CDR3 is TGTGCCAGCAGCCAGGGCCCCGACCGACCGGGCGGCTATGGCTACACCTTC. Translating it yields CASSQGPDRPGGYGYTF. The J gene is TRBJ1-2, the V gene TRBV4-2; D gene ambiguous. CDR1 LGHNA and CDR2 YNFKEQ come from the germline V gene. Trimming took off 3 bases at V and 4 bases at J, with 21 bases between the two ends. The CDR3 is made up of 17 amino acids.

The chain employs TRBV18 and TRBJ2-1, with TRBD1 matching over 8 bases. The CDR3 totals 14 residues. The ends lost 4 bases at V and 8 bases at J; junction bases unmatched: 7. Germline loops: CDR1 KGHSH, CDR2 LQKENI. CDR3 DNA sequence: TGTGCCAGCTCACACGGCAGGGGGCTCGATGAGCAGTTCTTC. Amino acids: CASSHGRGLDEQFF.

CDR3 residues: CASSVGSGNTIYF. CDR3 coding DNA: TGTGCCAGCAGCGTCGGCTCTGGAAACACCATATATTTT. The chain carries TRBV9 and TRBJ1-3; D not certain. Trimming pared 2 bases from V and 0 bases from J, leaving 3 bases between. Germline V CDR1 and CDR2: SGDLS, YYNGEE. The CDR3 extends over 13 amino acids.

The genes are TRBV18 and TRBJ2-3, with no clear D. CDR1 is KGHSH and CDR2 is LQKENI in the germline V gene. V gave up 4 bases and J gave up 14 bases, with 25 bases separating them. The CDR3 sequence is 15 residues long. The CDR3 region has the DNA TGTGCCAGCTCACTTTCCGCGGCTACCGAACAGAGGCGGTATTTT. Translating gives CASSLSAATEQRRYF. The full variable domain, with the rest looked up from reference TRBV18 and TRBJ2-3, is NAGVMQNPRHLVRRRGQEARLRCSPMKGHSHVYWYRQLPEEGLKFMVYLQKENIIDESGMPKERFSAEFPKEGPSILRIQQVVRGDSAAYFCASSLSAATEQRRYFGPGTRLTVL.

This clone has a handful of counts. The chain combines TRBV2 with TRBJ1-6; D not certain. Trimming removed 6 bases from V and 7 bases from J, with 13 bases in between. The length of the CDR3 is 14 residues. The germline V gene has CDR1 SNHLY and CDR2 FYNNEI. CDR3 coding DNA: TGTGCCAGCAGCGCGGACGGGGTCAATTCACCCCTCCACTTT. Protein: CASSADGVNSPLHF.

The V and J genes are TRBV15 and TRBJ2-3; 7 nucleotides line up with TRBD2. V lost 5 bases and J lost 4; bases outside the gene matches: 12. In germline, CDR1 is LNHNV, CDR2 YYDKDF (reference sequence). The CDR3 consists of 16 residues. CDR3: CATSQGRGSTSDTQYF. DNA for the CDR3: TGTGCCACCAGCCAAGGGAGGGGATCGACCTCAGATACGCAGTATTTT. Supplemented by reference TRBV15 and TRBJ2-3, the full variable domain reads DAMVIQNPRYQVTQFGKPVTLSCSQTLNHNVMYWYQQKSSQAPKLLFHYYDKDFNNEADTPDNFQSRRPNTSFCFLDIRSPGLGDTAMYLCATSQGRGSTSDTQYFGPGTRLTVL.

The chain uses TRBV10-1 and TRBJ2-5; TRBD2 matches 9 bases. The germline CDR1 and CDR2 sequences are WNHNN and SYGVQD (reference sequence). There are 15 residues in the CDR3. Trimming at V came to 4 bases and at J to 2 bases, leaving 5 bases not matched to a gene. This CDR3 is CASSGQLAGQETQYF. CDR3 nucleotide sequence: TGCGCCAGCAGTGGGCAGCTAGCGGGGCAAGAGACCCAGTACTTC.

The V gene is TRBV19, the J gene TRBJ1-2; TRBD1 is a possible D gene (5 bases). V lost 0 bases and J lost 8, with 13 bases in between. The germline V gene encodes CDR1 LNHDA and CDR2 SQIVND (reference sequence). This CDR3 has 14 amino acids. CDR3 loop: CASSIDFGGNGYTF. In DNA form, the CDR3 reads TGTGCCAGTAGTATAGATTTTGGGGGTAACGGCTACACCTTC.

The V gene is TRBV10-2, the J gene TRBJ1-3, with D possibly being TRBD1 (5 bases). Deletions cut 4 bases from V and 4 bases from J, with 11 bases between. Germline loops: CDR1 WSHSY, CDR2 SAAADI. The CDR3 length is 14 residues. CDR3 protein: CASSGSGGGNTIYF. CDR3 DNA: TGCGCCAGCAGTGGTTCCGGGGGAGGAAACACCATATATTTT.

The gene calls are TRBV7-2 and TRBJ1-1; TRBD1 agrees at 8 bases. Losses at the gene ends were 6 bases for V and 5 bases for J; bases not matched to a gene: 8. CDR1 is SGHTA, CDR2 FQGNSA, per germline. The CDR3 runs 14 residues. The CDR3 DNA reads as TGTGCCAGCAGGTCGGACAGGGTGTGGACTGAAGCTTTCTTT. Its protein is CASRSDRVWTEAFF. The variable domain in full, with the rest retrieved from reference TRBV7-2 and TRBJ1-1, is GAGVSQSPSNKVTEKGKDVELRCDPISGHTALYWYRQSLGQGLEFLIYFQGNSAPDKSGLPSDRFSAERTGGSVSTLTIQRTQQEDSAVYLCASRSDRVWTEAFFGQGTRLTVV.

V usage is TRBV7-9 and J usage is TRBJ1-1; tentatively, D is TRBD1 (5 bases). The germline CDR1 and CDR2 sequences are SEHNR and FQNEAQ (reference sequence). The CDR3 is 13 residues long. Trimming took off 4 bases at V and 2 bases at J, with 8 bases between the two ends. CDR3 amino acids: CASSYGTNTEAFF. The CDR3, as DNA: TGTGCCAGCAGCTATGGGACCAACACTGAAGCTTTCTTT. Full variable domain (missing parts from reference TRBV7-9 and TRBJ1-1): DTGVSQNPRHKITKRGQNVTFRCDPISEHNRLYWYRQTLGQGPEFLTYFQNEAQLEKSRLLSDRFSAERPKGSFSTLEIQRTEQGDSAMYLCASSYGTNTEAFFGQGTRLTVV.

V is TRBV29-1 and J is TRBJ1-2; 8 bases line up with TRBD1. V lost 4 bases, J lost 4 bases, and 8 bases stayed unmatched. Germline CDR1 is SQVTM and CDR2 is ANQGSEA. CDR3 length equals 14 residues. CDR3 DNA: TGCAGCGTTGGGCAGGGGGCGGGCAGCTATGGCTACACCTTC. This encodes CSVGQGAGSYGYTF.

The genes are TRBV25-1 and TRBJ2-1; possibly TRBD2 for D (5 bases). Germline V gene lookup returns CDR1 MGHDK and CDR2 SYGVNS. The V gene lost 5 bases and the J gene lost 4 bases, with 24 bases spanning the gap. CDR3 length: 18 residues. The CDR3 region has the DNA TGTGCCAGCAGTTCCCTTATCCGGGAAGAGAAACCATACAATGAGCAGTTCTTC. As protein: CASSSLIREEKPYNEQFF. Full variable domain (missing parts from reference TRBV25-1 and TRBJ2-1): EADIYQTPRYLVIGTGKKITLECSQTMGHDKMYWYQQDPGMELHLIHYSYGVNSTEKGDLSSESTVSRIRTEHFPLTLESARPSHTSQYLCASSSLIREEKPYNEQFFGPGTRLTVL.

The chain links TRBV5-8 to TRBJ2-1; D call uncertain. Germline loops: CDR1 SGHTS, CDR2 YDEGEE. V was cut by 0 bases and J by 4 bases, with 14 bases left in between. CDR3 length: 16 residues. The CDR3 here is CASSLVTTLRYNEQFF. The CDR3 DNA follows: TGTGCCAGCAGCTTGGTCACGACACTCCGATACAATGAGCAGTTCTTC.

The V gene is TRBV19, the J gene TRBJ1-6; D not resolved. Germline-derived CDR1 and CDR2 are LNHDA and SQIVND (reference sequence). The length of the CDR3 is 17 residues. V was cut by 3 bases and J by 6 bases, with 18 bases left in between. Written as DNA, the CDR3 is TGTGCCAGTAGTATCCTCTCGGGTAGGGTCGGTAATTCACCCCTCCACTTT. This sequence encodes CASSILSGRVGNSPLHF.

Worth noting for this clone: Other DNA sequences of this sample code for an identical CDR3. The chain recombines TRBV5-1 with TRBJ2-3; D is uncertain. The CDR3 loop spans 13 amino acids. V was pared by 1 base and J by 1 base, with 4 bases between. Per the germline V gene, CDR1 is SGHRS and CDR2 is YFSETQ. This chain's CDR3 is CASSLLGTDTQYF. The CDR3 DNA reads as TGCGCCAGCAGCTTGCTCGGCACAGATACGCAGTATTTT. The entire variable domain, with the rest obtained from reference TRBV5-1 and TRBJ2-3, is as follows: KAGVTQTPRYLIKTRGQQVTLSCSPISGHRSVSWYQQTPGQGLQFLFEYFSETQRNKGNFPGRFSGRQFSNSRSEMNVSTLELGDSALYLCASSLLGTDTQYFGPGTRLTVL.

The genes are TRBV6-1 and TRBJ1-1; D perhaps matches TRBD1 (5 bases). This CDR3 is built from 16 residues. V was pared by 1 base and J by 0 bases, with 12 bases between. CDR1 MNHNS and CDR2 SASEGT come from the germline V gene. In DNA form, the CDR3 reads TGTGCCAGCAGTGAAGACGGGGGAGGGGTGAACACTGAAGCTTTCTTT. It codes for CASSEDGGGVNTEAFF.

The chain carries TRBV5-6 and TRBJ1-1; tentative D call: TRBD1 (5 bases). Germline values: CDR1 SGHDT, CDR2 YYEEEE. The CDR3 consists of 16 residues. The V and J ends lost 0 bases and 4 bases respectively, with 16 bases between them. CDR3 protein: CASSLEYPPTVTEAFF. The DNA for the CDR3 is TGTGCCAGCAGCTTGGAATACCCGCCGACAGTCACTGAAGCTTTCTTT.

The rearrangement links TRBV19 to TRBJ1-2, with 7 bases lining up with TRBD1. Germline values: CDR1 LNHDA, CDR2 SQIVND (reference sequence). V gave up 3 bases and J gave up 8 bases; unmatched junction bases: 18. CDR3 length: 17 amino acids. CDR3 coding DNA: TGTGCCAGTAGTATGGGCGGCTGGTCAGGGGGGGGCTTGGGCTACACCTTC. Amino acids: CASSMGGWSGGGLGYTF.

V usage is TRBV6-4 and J usage is TRBJ2-2, with TRBD1 as a possible D gene (6 bases). Germline loops: CDR1 MRHNA, CDR2 SNTAGT. CDR3 length equals 14 residues. V was cut by 11 bases and J by 1 base, with 14 bases left in between. CDR3 residues: CARGGGGNTGELFF. CDR3 in DNA: TGTGCCCGAGGGGGTGGGGGGAACACCGGGGAGCTGTTTTTT.

The gene calls are TRBV6-1 and TRBJ1-2; 7 bases align to TRBD1. The CDR3 length is 12 residues. J lost 7 bases, V lost 6 bases, and 5 bases had no gene match. Germline CDR1 and CDR2: MNHNS and SASEGT. DNA for the CDR3: TGTGCCAGCAGGAGACAGGGCGGTGGCTACACCTTC. It is translated as CASRRQGGGYTF.